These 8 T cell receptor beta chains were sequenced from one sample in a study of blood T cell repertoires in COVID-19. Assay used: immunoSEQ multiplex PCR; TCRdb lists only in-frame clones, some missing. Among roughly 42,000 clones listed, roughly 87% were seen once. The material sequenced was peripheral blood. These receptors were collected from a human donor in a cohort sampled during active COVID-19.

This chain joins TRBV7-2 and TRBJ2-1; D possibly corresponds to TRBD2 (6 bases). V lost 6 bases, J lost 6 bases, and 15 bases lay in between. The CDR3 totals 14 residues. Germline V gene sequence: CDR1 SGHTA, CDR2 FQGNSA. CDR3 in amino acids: CASSSSAWANEQFF. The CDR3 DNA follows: TGTGCCAGCAGTTCTAGCGCGTGGGCCAATGAGCAGTTCTTC.

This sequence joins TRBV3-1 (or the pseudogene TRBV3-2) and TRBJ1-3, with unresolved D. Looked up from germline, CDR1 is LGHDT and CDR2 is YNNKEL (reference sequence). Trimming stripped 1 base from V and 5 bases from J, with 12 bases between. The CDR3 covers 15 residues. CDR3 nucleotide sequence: TGTGCCAGCAGCCAAGCAGTGAGACTAAGAAACACCATATATTTT. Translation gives CASSQAVRLRNTIYF.

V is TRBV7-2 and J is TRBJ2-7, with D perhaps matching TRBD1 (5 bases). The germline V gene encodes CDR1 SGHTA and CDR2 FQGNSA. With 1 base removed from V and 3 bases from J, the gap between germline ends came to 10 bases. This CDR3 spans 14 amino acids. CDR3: CASSLDGALYEQYF. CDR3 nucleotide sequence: TGTGCCAGCAGCTTAGATGGGGCGCTCTACGAGCAGTACTTC.

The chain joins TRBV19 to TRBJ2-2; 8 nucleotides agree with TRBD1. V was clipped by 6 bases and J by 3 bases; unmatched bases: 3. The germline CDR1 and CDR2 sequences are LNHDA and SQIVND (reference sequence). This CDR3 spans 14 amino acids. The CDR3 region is CASRLQGDTGELFF. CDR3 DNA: TGTGCCAGTAGGTTACAGGGGGACACCGGGGAGCTGTTTTTT.

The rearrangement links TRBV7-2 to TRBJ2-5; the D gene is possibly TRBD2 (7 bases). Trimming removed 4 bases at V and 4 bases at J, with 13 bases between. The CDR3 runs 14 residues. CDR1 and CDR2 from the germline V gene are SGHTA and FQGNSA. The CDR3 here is CASSSLGGLETQYF. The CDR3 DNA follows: TGTGCCAGCAGCTCCCTCGGGGGGCTAGAGACCCAGTACTTC.

CDR3 DNA: TGTGCCAGCAGTTTCAGGTTTGCCGGGACAGGGCCCTACGAGCAGTACTTC. Protein sequence: CASSFRFAGTGPYEQYF. The rearrangement uses TRBV27 and TRBJ2-7, with 9 bases identical to TRBD1. Germline lookup yields CDR1 MNHEY and CDR2 SMNVEV (reference sequence). CDR3 length: 17 amino acids. V trimming: 3 bases; J trimming: 2 bases; junction bases outside the gene matches: 11.

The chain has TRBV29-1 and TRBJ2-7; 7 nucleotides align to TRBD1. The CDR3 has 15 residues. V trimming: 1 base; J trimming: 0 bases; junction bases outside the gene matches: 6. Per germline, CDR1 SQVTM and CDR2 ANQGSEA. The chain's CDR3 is CSVEGTGDSSYEQYF. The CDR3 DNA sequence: TGCAGCGTTGAAGGAACAGGGGACAGCTCCTACGAGCAGTACTTC.

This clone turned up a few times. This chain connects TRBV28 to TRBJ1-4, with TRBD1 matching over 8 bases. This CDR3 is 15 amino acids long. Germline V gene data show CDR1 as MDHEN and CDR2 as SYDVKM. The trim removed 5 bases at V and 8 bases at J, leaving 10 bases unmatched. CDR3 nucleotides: TGTGCCAGCAGTCAGACAGGGGCCGGTTGGGAAAAACTGTTTTTT. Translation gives CASSQTGAGWEKLFF.